Below are 9 T cell receptor beta chains sequenced from a single sample in a study of blood T cells in healthy people across ages. The use of a sample-barcoded 5' primer and a J-beta primer mix characterized a second PCR of roughly 7 to 12 cycles. One entry per CDR3 protein results from TCRdb running MiXCR on the 5' RACE reads. The sample contains about 830,000 distinct CDR3 sequences, roughly 64% of which appear only once. Material for sequencing was blood. Receptors were obtained from a man aged 25-45 years in good health.

This sequence joins TRBV11-1 and TRBJ2-3, with D unclear. The CDR3 loop spans 15 amino acids. V was trimmed by 1 base and J by 0 bases, leaving 8 bases between them. Germline V gene sequence: CDR1 SGHAT, CDR2 FQDESV (reference sequence). The CDR3 DNA reads TGTGCCAGCAGCTTAGGGGATTCTAGCACAGATACGCAGTATTTT. Amino acid sequence: CASSLGDSSTDTQYF.

This clonotype was seen more than once but under ten times. The gene calls are TRBV29-1 and TRBJ2-1, with D possibly being TRBD2 (5 bases). V lost 0 bases and J 9 bases, leaving 9 bases between the germline ends. The CDR3 totals 12 residues. The germline V gene has CDR1 SQVTM and CDR2 ANQGSEA. CDR3: CSVEEREGEQFF. For the CDR3, the DNA is TGCAGCGTTGAAGAGCGTGAGGGTGAGCAGTTCTTC.

As regards this clonotype: A junction end diverges from the germline sequence, so it may reflect a read error. The V gene is TRBV15, the J gene TRBJ2-1; perhaps TRBD2 as D (5 bases). Germline V gives CDR1 LNHNV, CDR2 YYDKDF (reference sequence). The CDR3 spans 14 residues. CDR3 region: CATSRGDLYSEQFF. In DNA form, the CDR3 reads TGTGCCACCAGCAGGGGAGATCTGTACAGTGAGCAGTTCTTC.

This clonotype was seen a few times. The CDR3 DNA is TGCAGTGCTAGACCAAACCCTAGGGGGCCAGGATCACCCCTCCACTTT. Residues: CSARPNPRGPGSPLHF. The chain couples TRBV20-1 to TRBJ1-6, with 7 bases that match TRBD1. Trimming removed 2 bases from V and 10 bases from J; junction bases left unmatched: 14. Germline V CDR1 and CDR2: DFQATT, SNEGSKA (reference sequence). The length of the CDR3 is 16 residues.

This clonotype was detected a few times. The rearrangement uses TRBV7-3 and TRBJ2-1, with 8 nucleotides matching TRBD2. Germline-derived CDR1 and CDR2 are SGHTA and FQGTGA. The V segment lost 5 bases and the J segment 6 bases; nucleotides outside the gene matches: 6. This CDR3 comprises 14 residues. CDR3 nucleotide sequence: TGTGCCAGCAGCCCCTCGGGAGGGCCCAATGAGCAGTTCTTC. Its translation: CASSPSGGPNEQFF. Variable domain in full (rest from reference TRBV7-3 and TRBJ2-1): GAGVSQTPSNKVTEKGKYVELRCDPISGHTALYWYRQSLGQGPEFLIYFQGTGAADDSGLPNDRFFAVRPEGSVSTLKIQRTERGDSAVYLCASSPSGGPNEQFFGPGTRLTVL.

V usage is TRBV5-4 and J usage is TRBJ1-2; no reliable D call. The CDR3 is made up of 16 amino acids. V was trimmed by 0 bases and J by 2 bases, leaving 14 bases between them. CDR1 SGHNT and CDR2 YYREEE come from the germline V gene (reference sequence). The CDR3 loop reads CASSLDYGSENYGYTF. As DNA, the CDR3 is TGTGCCAGCAGCTTGGATTACGGGTCCGAAAACTATGGCTACACCTTC.

This chain connects TRBV7-2 to TRBJ2-1; D is possibly TRBD1 (6 bases). CDR3 size: 15 residues. V lost 5 bases, J lost 5 bases, and 16 bases lay in between. The germline V gene encodes CDR1 SGHTA and CDR2 FQGNSA. The CDR3 DNA sequence: TGTGCCAGCAGCCCCAAGGGGGTTGCCGACAATGAGCAGTTCTTC. It is translated as CASSPKGVADNEQFF.

The V and J genes are TRBV6-1 and TRBJ2-5, with D possibly TRBD1 on 5 matching bases. This CDR3 spans 12 amino acids. Germline lookup yields CDR1 MNHNS and CDR2 SASEGT. V lost 8 bases and J 11 bases, leaving 18 bases between the germline ends. The CDR3 sequence: CASDSRSKGQYF. The CDR3 DNA sequence: TGTGCCAGCGACAGTCGCAGCAAAGGGCAGTACTTC.

The chain has TRBV6-6 and TRBJ2-4; D gene uncertain. The J call may be in error: the DNA end matches TRBJ2-7 better. The CDR3 runs 12 residues. Per germline, CDR1 MNHNY and CDR2 SVGAGI (reference sequence). DNA for the CDR3: TGTGCCAGCAGGAGTCTATCTAGCGAGCAGTACTTC. Translation gives CASRSLSSEQYF.